Listed here are 30 T cell receptor beta chains from one sample, sequenced in a study of cytomegalovirus exposure and HLA in healthy donors. The PCR was carried out with 60 Vbeta primers and 13 Jbeta primers. TCRdb's table, derived via immunoSEQ multiplex PCR, lists solely in-frame clones and lacks some. The table shows 85,000 to 120,000 clones, with over 70% occurring only once. The sequenced sample was PBMCs. The source of these receptors is a boy younger than 18 in good health and CMV-seronegative.

The chain is built from TRBV5-4 and TRBJ1-2; D is perhaps TRBD1 (5 bases). This CDR3 comprises 14 residues. With 4 bases removed from V and 5 bases from J, the gap between germline ends came to 15 bases. Germline CDR1 and CDR2: SGHNT and YYREEE (reference sequence). The chain's CDR3 is CASSRAQGGYGYTF. The CDR3 nucleotides are TGTGCCAGCAGCCGGGCCCAGGGAGGGTATGGCTACACCTTC.

The CDR3, as DNA: TGTGCCAGCAGCCACGGTGGAAACACCATATATTTT. Its protein is CASSHGGNTIYF. J is TRBJ1-3 and V is TRBV7-9; D call uncertain. Trimming shortened V by 5 bases and J by 3 bases, and 5 bases separated the two germline ends. This CDR3 has 12 residues. Germline-derived CDR1 and CDR2 are SEHNR and FQNEAQ (reference sequence).

The CDR3 is CASSLASGGHSSYEQYF. DNA for the CDR3: TGTGCCAGCAGCTTAGCAAGCGGGGGCCATAGCTCCTACGAGCAGTACTTC. The chain couples TRBV7-2 to TRBJ2-7, with TRBD2 identical over 8 bases. Germline V gene lookup returns CDR1 SGHTA and CDR2 FQGNSA. The V and J ends lost 0 bases and 0 bases, in that order; junction bases with no gene match: 7. This CDR3 has 17 residues.

A few counts support this clone. Since no conserved phenylalanine or tryptophan closes the CDR3, a read error is the likely cause. V gene TRBV6-5 combines with J gene TRBJ1-3; 7 bases match TRBD1. The CDR3 covers 13 residues. Germline V gene lookup returns CDR1 MNHEY and CDR2 SVGAGI. J was trimmed by 5 bases and V by 8 bases; bases with no gene match: 6. This CDR3 is CASWGQRRNTIYV. The CDR3 nucleotides read TGTGCCAGCTGGGGACAGCGGAGAAACACCATATATGTT.

This chain joins TRBV9 and TRBJ1-1, with a weak D call TRBD1 (5 bases). Germline assignment: CDR1 SGDLS and CDR2 YYNGEE. This CDR3 is 14 amino acids long. V dropped 0 bases and J dropped 5 bases, with 11 bases sitting between them. In nucleotides, the CDR3 is TGTGCCAGCAGCGTAGACCAGGGTGGGACTGAAGCTTTCTTT. This codes for CASSVDQGGTEAFF.

The gene calls are TRBV6-5 and TRBJ1-2; unclear D gene. The germline V gene encodes CDR1 MNHEY and CDR2 SVGAGI. V was shortened by 1 base and J by 3 bases, with 12 bases between the two germline ends. The CDR3 covers 15 residues. CDR3 DNA: TGTGCCAGCAGTTACTGGGCAGGCCGTCACTATGGCTACACCTTC. It encodes CASSYWAGRHYGYTF.

This chain uses TRBV6-6 with TRBJ2-3; 10 bases agree with TRBD2. The CDR3 is 14 residues long. The V and J ends lost 5 bases and 13 bases, in that order; junction bases with no gene match: 12. CDR1 and CDR2 (germline): MNHNY, SVGAGI (reference sequence). The CDR3 region is CASSHPSGSALEYF. CDR3 bases: TGTGCCAGCAGTCACCCTAGCGGGAGCGCTCTGGAGTATTTT.

This chain links TRBV7-8 with TRBJ2-5; TRBD2 agrees at 7 bases. V shed 4 bases and J 1 base; nucleotides not matched to a gene: 9. The V gene's germline CDR1 is SGHVS and CDR2 FQNEAQ. The CDR3 is 16 residues long. DNA of the CDR3: TGTGCCAGCAGCTCTCCGGGGAGGGCAGGCCAAGAGACCCAGTACTTC. Residues: CASSSPGRAGQETQYF.

This sequence joins TRBV7-2 and TRBJ1-1; D uncertain. The CDR3 is 14 amino acids. Germline assignment: CDR1 SGHTA and CDR2 FQGNSA. V lost 0 bases, J lost 4 bases, and 9 bases lay in between. CDR3 sequence: CASSLAVSGTEAFF. The DNA of the CDR3 is TGTGCCAGCAGCTTAGCAGTGTCGGGCACTGAAGCTTTCTTT.

This chain links TRBV5-1 with TRBJ1-1; D possibly corresponds to TRBD1 (6 bases). Germline values: CDR1 SGHRS, CDR2 YFSETQ. The CDR3 is 14 amino acids. V was cut by 0 bases and J by 4 bases, with 10 bases left in between. The CDR3 DNA sequence: TGCGCCAGCAGCTTGGAAAGGGGGATCACTGAAGCTTTCTTT. Its translation: CASSLERGITEAFF.

The chain employs TRBV4-2 and TRBJ2-1, with 10 nucleotides matching TRBD2. Germline V gene lookup returns CDR1 LGHNA and CDR2 YNFKEQ. This CDR3 contains 16 residues. V was clipped by 4 bases and J by 3 bases; unmatched bases: 6. The CDR3 DNA reads TGTGCCAGCAGCCTGTCCGGGACTAGCGACTACAATGAGCAGTTCTTC. Translated: CASSLSGTSDYNEQFF.

This chain links TRBV9 with TRBJ1-1; D might be TRBD1 (6 bases). Per the germline V gene, CDR1 is SGDLS and CDR2 is YYNGEE. This CDR3 spans 14 amino acids. Trimming left V 6 bases short and J 1 base short, with 13 bases between. This chain's CDR3 is CASNRGTSNTEAFF. The DNA for the CDR3 is TGTGCCAGCAATCGAGGGACATCGAACACTGAAGCTTTCTTT.

The rearrangement links TRBV2 to TRBJ2-3; 7 nucleotides line up with TRBD2. The germline gives CDR1 SNHLY, CDR2 FYNNEI. Losses at the gene ends were 0 bases for V and 7 bases for J; bases not matched to a gene: 10. The CDR3 has 16 amino acids. This chain's CDR3 is CASSEAASGLENTQYF. The CDR3 DNA reads as TGTGCCAGCAGTGAAGCGGCTAGCGGACTAGAAAATACGCAGTATTTT.

The chain joins TRBV15 to TRBJ2-5; TRBD1 matches at 9 bases. The end of the DNA fits TRBJ2-7 better, so the J call may be wrong. Per the germline V gene, CDR1 is LNHNV and CDR2 is YYDKDF (reference sequence). The CDR3 is 15 residues long. For the CDR3, the DNA is TGTGCCACCAGCAGAGAAATACAGGGGGCAGACGAGCAGTACTTC. Translation: CATSREIQGADEQYF.

The chain employs TRBV6-1 and TRBJ2-1; possibly TRBD2 for D (6 bases). The length of the CDR3 is 16 residues. V dropped 1 base and J dropped 7 bases, with 17 bases sitting between them. Per the germline V gene, CDR1 is MNHNS and CDR2 is SASEGT. The chain's CDR3 is CASSEVRGTGKNEQFF. CDR3 bases: TGTGCCAGCAGTGAAGTTCGGGGGACCGGGAAAAATGAGCAGTTCTTC.

The chain is built from TRBV11-2 and TRBJ1-1, with 8 bases that match TRBD1. CDR1 is SGHAT and CDR2 is FQNNGV in the germline V gene. The CDR3 loop spans 14 amino acids. V shed 5 bases and J 3 bases; nucleotides not matched to a gene: 5. CDR3 DNA: TGTGCCAGCAGCCCGACAGGGGATTACACTGAAGCTTTCTTT. This gives the protein CASSPTGDYTEAFF.

V usage is TRBV7-9 and J usage is TRBJ1-1, with D possibly TRBD1 on 6 matching bases. The germline V gene has CDR1 SEHNR and CDR2 FQNEAQ (reference sequence). The CDR3 runs to 13 residues. Trimming left V 10 bases short and J 10 bases short, with 22 bases between. CDR3 protein: CATSPQGSSGAFF. In DNA, the CDR3 is TGTGCCACTTCACCTCAGGGGTCCAGTGGAGCTTTCTTT. Complete variable domain (other parts from reference TRBV7-9 and TRBJ1-1): DTGVSQNPRHKITKRGQNVTFRCDPISEHNRLYWYRQTLGQGPEFLTYFQNEAQLEKSRLLSDRFSAERPKGSFSTLEIQRTEQGDSAMYLCATSPQGSSGAFFGQGTRLTVV.

The CDR3 here is CASSLTPRQGGNSPLHF. CDR3 bases: TGCGCCAGCAGCTTGACACCCCGACAGGGAGGTAATTCACCCCTCCACTTT. The gene calls are TRBV5-1 and TRBJ1-6; the match to TRBD1 covers 7 bases. From germline, CDR1 is SGHRS and CDR2 YFSETQ. With 1 base clipped from V and 6 bases from J, the junction kept 10 bases outside the gene matches. CDR3 length: 17 amino acids. Variable domain in full (rest from reference TRBV5-1 and TRBJ1-6): KAGVTQTPRYLIKTRGQQVTLSCSPISGHRSVSWYQQTPGQGLQFLFEYFSETQRNKGNFPGRFSGRQFSNSRSEMNVSTLELGDSALYLCASSLTPRQGGNSPLHFGNGTRLTVT.

This clone was detected a few times. This rearrangement joins TRBV5-6 to TRBJ1-1, with 9 bases identical to TRBD1. CDR3 length: 13 residues. Losses at the gene ends were 4 bases for V and 7 bases for J; bases not matched to a gene: 5. Germline V gives CDR1 SGHDT, CDR2 YYEEEE. Here the CDR3 reads CASSQTGGFEAFF. The CDR3 coding sequence is TGTGCCAGCAGCCAGACAGGGGGTTTTGAAGCTTTCTTT.

This chain links TRBV5-1 with TRBJ1-4, with 8 bases aligning to TRBD1. The CDR3 is 17 residues long. Germline V CDR1 and CDR2: SGHRS, YFSETQ. Trimming cost V 4 bases and J 3 bases; bases outside gene matches: 11. The CDR3 region is CASSPSRDRIPNEKLFF. CDR3 in DNA: TGCGCCAGCAGCCCGTCCCGGGACAGGATTCCTAATGAAAAACTGTTTTTT.

The chain links TRBV30 to TRBJ2-5; D ambiguous. Germline assignment: CDR1 GTSNPN and CDR2 SVGIG (reference sequence). The CDR3 covers 15 residues. Trimming cost V 5 bases and J 2 bases, with 18 bases left between them. CDR3 in DNA: TGTGCCTGGGCCCCCCCGACTTCCCTTCAAGAGACCCAGTACTTC. Translated, it gives CAWAPPTSLQETQYF. Supplemented by reference TRBV30 and TRBJ2-5, the full variable domain reads SQTIHQWPATLVQPVGSPLSLECTVEGTSNPNLYWYRQAAGRGLQLLFYSVGIGQISSEVPQNLSASRPQDRQFILSSKKLLLSDSGFYLCAWAPPTSLQETQYFGPGTRLLVL.

The CDR3 nucleotides are TGTGCCAGCAGCTTAGGAGGGCGGAACAATCAGCCCCAGCATTTT. As protein: CASSLGGRNNQPQHF. V gene TRBV7-6 combines with J gene TRBJ1-5; no reliable D call. The CDR3 extends over 15 amino acids. V was cut by 1 base and J by 3 bases, with 10 bases left in between. The germline V gene encodes CDR1 SGHVS and CDR2 FNYEAQ.

The rearrangement links TRBV4-1 to TRBJ1-5, with D possibly being TRBD1 (5 bases). V was pared by 0 bases and J by 4 bases, with 13 bases between. Germline assignment: CDR1 MGHRA and CDR2 YSYEKL. The CDR3 is 16 amino acids. The CDR3 DNA reads TGCGCCAGCAGCCAAGATGGGGGGAGGTGGAATCAGCCCCAGCATTTT. Its translation is CASSQDGGRWNQPQHF.

The chain couples TRBV9 to TRBJ1-6, with D maybe TRBD1 (5 bases). Germline assignment: CDR1 SGDLS and CDR2 YYNGEE. Trimming removed 2 bases from V and 6 bases from J, with 6 bases in between. CDR3 length: 13 residues. This chain's CDR3 is CASSVGGNSPLHF. For the CDR3, the DNA is TGTGCCAGCAGCGTGGGGGGTAATTCACCCCTCCACTTT.

This clone was detected only once. The rearrangement joins TRBV7-9 to TRBJ2-1; 8 bases agree with TRBD2. Trimming at V came to 1 base and at J to 4 bases, leaving 3 bases not matched to a gene. Germline CDR1 is SEHNR and CDR2 is FQNEAQ (reference sequence). This CDR3 comprises 15 residues. CDR3 in DNA: TGTGCCAGCAGCTTAGGGTCGGGGGGGTACAATGAGCAGTTCTTC. It is translated as CASSLGSGGYNEQFF. The variable domain in full, completed from reference TRBV7-9 and TRBJ2-1, reads DTGVSQNPRHKITKRGQNVTFRCDPISEHNRLYWYRQTLGQGPEFLTYFQNEAQLEKSRLLSDRFSAERPKGSFSTLEIQRTEQGDSAMYLCASSLGSGGYNEQFFGPGTRLTVL.

This chain connects TRBV7-8 to TRBJ2-7; 11 bases are a match to TRBD1. Per germline, CDR1 SGHVS and CDR2 FQNEAQ. The J segment lost 4 bases and the V segment lost 3 bases, leaving 5 bases of the junction unmatched. This CDR3 is built from 15 residues. CDR3 sequence: CASSFLGTGGYEQYF. As DNA, the CDR3 is TGTGCCAGCAGCTTTCTCGGGACAGGGGGTTACGAGCAGTACTTC.

This clone was observed a few times. This chain joins TRBV6-1 and TRBJ1-2, with D hard to call. Per germline, CDR1 MNHNS and CDR2 SASEGT. The CDR3 totals 14 residues. V dropped 5 bases and J dropped 2 bases, with 12 bases sitting between them. The CDR3 sequence is CASSPAGSNYGYTF. The CDR3 nucleotides are TGTGCCAGCAGTCCCGCGGGATCCAACTATGGCTACACCTTC.

V gene TRBV10-2 combines with J gene TRBJ1-2, with TRBD1 matching over 8 bases. V shed 5 bases, J shed 6 bases, and the junction held 5 bases outside the gene matches. The CDR3 contains 13 residues. Germline V gene data show CDR1 as WSHSY and CDR2 as SAAADI. This chain's CDR3 is CASSYTGGDGYTF. The CDR3 bases are TGCGCCAGCAGTTATACAGGGGGAGATGGCTACACCTTC.

The genes are TRBV5-1 and TRBJ2-1, with 9 bases fitting TRBD2. Trimming cost V 4 bases and J 2 bases; bases outside gene matches: 7. Germline V gives CDR1 SGHRS, CDR2 YFSETQ. CDR3 size: 16 residues. The DNA for the CDR3 is TGCGCCAGCAGCGGACGAGCGGGAGGTCCCTACAATGAGCAGTTCTTC. Protein product: CASSGRAGGPYNEQFF.

The rearrangement links TRBV7-8 to TRBJ2-7, with TRBD1 matching 9 bases. There are 16 residues in the CDR3. V gave up 2 bases and J gave up 0 bases; unmatched junction bases: 5. Germline-derived CDR1 and CDR2 are SGHVS and FQNEAQ. CDR3 residues: CASSLLSGQGSYEQYF. In nucleotides, the CDR3 is TGTGCCAGCAGCTTACTATCGGGACAGGGCTCCTACGAGCAGTACTTC.